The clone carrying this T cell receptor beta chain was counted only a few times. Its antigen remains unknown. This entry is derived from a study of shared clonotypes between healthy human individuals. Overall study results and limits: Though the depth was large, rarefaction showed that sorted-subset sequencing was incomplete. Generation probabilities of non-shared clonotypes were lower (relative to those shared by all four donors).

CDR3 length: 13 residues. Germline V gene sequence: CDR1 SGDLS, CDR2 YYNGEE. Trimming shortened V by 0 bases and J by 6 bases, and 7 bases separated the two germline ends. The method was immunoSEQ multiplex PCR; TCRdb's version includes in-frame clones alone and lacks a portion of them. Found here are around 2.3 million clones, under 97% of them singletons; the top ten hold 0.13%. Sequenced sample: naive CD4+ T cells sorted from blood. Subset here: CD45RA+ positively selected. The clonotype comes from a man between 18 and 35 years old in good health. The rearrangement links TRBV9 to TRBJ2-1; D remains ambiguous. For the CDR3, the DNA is TGTGCCAGCAGCGTAGGGGCAGGCAATGAGCAGTTCTTC. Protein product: CASSVGAGNEQFF.